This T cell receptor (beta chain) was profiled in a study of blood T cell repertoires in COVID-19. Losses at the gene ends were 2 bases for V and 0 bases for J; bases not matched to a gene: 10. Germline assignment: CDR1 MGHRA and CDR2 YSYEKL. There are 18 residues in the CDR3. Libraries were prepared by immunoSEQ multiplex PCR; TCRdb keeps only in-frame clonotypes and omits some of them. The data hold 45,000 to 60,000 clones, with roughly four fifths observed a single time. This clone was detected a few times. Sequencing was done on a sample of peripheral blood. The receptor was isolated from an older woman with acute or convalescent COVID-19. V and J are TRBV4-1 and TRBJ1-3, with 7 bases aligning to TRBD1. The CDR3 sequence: CASSQSPSGQLSGNTIYF. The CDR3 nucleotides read TGCGCCAGCAGCCAATCCCCCTCGGGACAGCTCTCTGGAAACACCATATATTTT.